The 21 T cell receptor beta chains in this list originate from one sample, sequenced in a study of OX40 agonist ivuxolimab in advanced cancers. Profiled with immunoSEQ multiplex PCR; TCRdb holds only in-frame clones, not every one. The top ten hold less than 20% of the sample, which has over 55,000 clones, around 94% seen once. The source was CD4+ or CD8+ T cells sorted from blood, collected in a trial of the OX40 agonist ivuxolimab. The receptors derive from an adult with an advanced solid tumor such as melanoma, head and neck, liver or kidney cancer.

The chain joins TRBV18 to TRBJ1-2, with D possibly TRBD1 on 6 matching bases. CDR3 size: 15 residues. The V gene's germline CDR1 is KGHSH and CDR2 LQKENI. The V and J ends lost 2 bases and 1 base respectively, with 11 bases between them. CDR3 region: CASSPRDRINYGYTF. The CDR3 region has the DNA TGTGCCAGCTCACCAAGAGACAGGATTAACTATGGCTACACCTTC.

In DNA, the CDR3 is TGTGCCAGTAGTTTAGCGGATACTAGCACAGATACGCAGTATTTT. It encodes CASSLADTSTDTQYF. The chain is built from TRBV19 and TRBJ2-3; a weak D match, TRBD2 (6 bases). From germline, CDR1 is LNHDA and CDR2 SQIVND (reference sequence). This CDR3 has 15 residues. V was shortened by 5 bases and J by 0 bases, with 12 bases between the two germline ends.

As regards this clone: An end of the junction does not agree with germline; a read error may underlie this. The chain employs TRBV7-6 and TRBJ1-1, with D maybe TRBD1 (6 bases). The CDR3 is 12 residues long. Germline V gene sequence: CDR1 SGHVS, CDR2 FNYEAQ. Here the CDR3 DNA reads TGTGCCAGCAGCTTACTCGCAGGGGAGGGAATCTTT. It specifies CASSLLAGEGIF. Complete variable domain (other parts from reference TRBV7-6 and TRBJ1-1): GAGVSQSPRYKVTKRGQDVALRCDPISGHVSLYWYRQALGQGPEFLTYFNYEAQQDKSGLPNDRFSAERPEGSISTLTIQRTEQRDSAMYRCASSLLAGEGIFGQGTRLTVV.

V is TRBV13 and J is TRBJ2-1, with a tentative D call TRBD2 (6 bases). This CDR3 is 15 amino acids long. V lost 4 bases and J 7 bases, leaving 17 bases between the germline ends. Germline V CDR1 and CDR2: PRHDT, FYEKMQ (reference sequence). The CDR3, as DNA: TGTGCCAGCAGCTCATGGGGTAGCGGAGCGAATGAGCAGTTCTTC. It encodes CASSSWGSGANEQFF.

V is TRBV6-5 and J is TRBJ2-1; TRBD2 matches 7 bases. The germline V gene encodes CDR1 MNHEY and CDR2 SVGAGI. V lost 5 bases to trimming and J lost 2 bases; unmatched junction nucleotides: 3. The CDR3 is made up of 14 amino acids. The CDR3 reads CASSPSGTYNEQFF. CDR3 DNA sequence: TGTGCCAGCAGTCCTAGCGGAACCTACAATGAGCAGTTCTTC.

DNA for the CDR3: TGTGCCAGCAGCTTAGGACAGGGAAATGAGCAGTTCTTC. It yields the protein CASSLGQGNEQFF. The V gene is TRBV13, the J gene TRBJ2-1; tentatively, D is TRBD1 (6 bases). The CDR3 sequence is 13 residues long. V was clipped by 0 bases and J by 7 bases, with 7 bases between them. The germline CDR1 and CDR2 sequences are PRHDT and FYEKMQ (reference sequence). The whole variable domain, remainder taken from reference TRBV13 and TRBJ2-1, is AAGVIQSPRHLIKEKRETATLKCYPIPRHDTVYWYQQGPGQDPQFLISFYEKMQSDKGSIPDRFSAQQFSDYHSELNMSSLELGDSALYFCASSLGQGNEQFFGPGTRLTVL.

The chain employs TRBV27 and TRBJ2-7, with 8 bases aligning to TRBD2. The germline gives CDR1 MNHEY, CDR2 SMNVEV (reference sequence). V lost 4 bases and J lost 3; bases outside the gene matches: 17. The CDR3 runs 18 residues. CDR3 nucleotides: TGTGCCAGCAGTTCCTGGATAGGGGAAAGCGGGAGAGTCTACGAGCAGTACTTC. It encodes CASSSWIGESGRVYEQYF.

The chain recombines TRBV7-8 with TRBJ2-7; TRBD1 agrees at 11 bases. CDR3 length: 16 residues. In germline, CDR1 is SGHVS, CDR2 FQNEAQ. The trim removed 6 bases at V and 5 bases at J, leaving 12 bases unmatched. CDR3 amino acids: CASSQKGQGGFHEQYF. The CDR3 bases are TGTGCCAGCAGTCAAAAGGGACAGGGGGGTTTCCACGAGCAGTACTTC.

The chain couples TRBV4-3 to TRBJ1-3, with a weak D call TRBD1 (5 bases). Germline loops: CDR1 LGHNA, CDR2 YSLEER. The germline V and J ends were trimmed by 0 bases and 1 base, with 7 bases remaining between them. The CDR3 totals 15 residues. This CDR3 is CASSQEGASGNTIYF. The CDR3, as DNA: TGCGCCAGCAGCCAAGAAGGGGCGTCTGGAAACACCATATATTTT.

Here the CDR3 DNA reads TGTGCCAGCAGTTCCCCTCTAGCGGGTCGAACCTACAATGAGCAGTTCTTC. Translation gives CASSSPLAGRTYNEQFF. The rearrangement links TRBV28 to TRBJ2-1; 8 positions match TRBD2. The V segment lost 4 bases and the J segment 2 bases; nucleotides outside the gene matches: 10. CDR3 length: 17 amino acids. Germline-derived CDR1 and CDR2 are MDHEN and SYDVKM.

The chain joins TRBV29-1 to TRBJ2-1, with D uncertain. The V and J ends lost 4 bases and 1 base respectively, with 8 bases between them. The CDR3 is 13 amino acids. Per germline, CDR1 SQVTM and CDR2 ANQGSEA. CDR3 protein: CSVVGDSYNEQFF. CDR3 bases: TGCAGCGTTGTCGGAGATTCCTACAATGAGCAGTTCTTC.

The rearrangement links TRBV15 to TRBJ1-1, with 10 bases aligning to TRBD1. CDR1 and CDR2 (germline): LNHNV, YYDKDF (reference sequence). V dropped 1 base and J dropped 7; count of bases not matched to a gene: 3. The CDR3 extends over 14 amino acids. CDR3 protein: CATSRVGQGGEAFF. The DNA of the CDR3 is TGTGCCACCAGCAGAGTCGGACAGGGGGGTGAAGCTTTCTTT.

This clone has just one count. Other DNA sequences in this specimen translate into the identical CDR3. V usage is TRBV27 and J usage is TRBJ2-3; D is uncertain. V was pared by 5 bases and J by 0 bases, with 0 bases between. The CDR3 consists of 11 residues. Germline CDR1 and CDR2: MNHEY and SMNVEV (reference sequence). CDR3 coding DNA: TGTGCCAGCAGTAGCACAGATACGCAGTATTTT. Protein: CASSSTDTQYF.

This clone was counted a few times. This chain connects TRBV4-1 to TRBJ1-5; possible D gene TRBD1, 5 bases. The V end lost 1 base, the J end lost 3 bases, and 10 bases lay between the germline ends. In germline, CDR1 is MGHRA, CDR2 YSYEKL. This CDR3 has 15 amino acids. CDR3: CASSQVGGTNQPQHF. The CDR3 DNA follows: TGCGCCAGCAGCCAAGTTGGGGGTACCAATCAGCCCCAGCATTTT.

CDR3 sequence: CASSLGGGTNEQFF. The DNA for the CDR3 is TGTGCCAGCAGCTTAGGGGGTGGTACCAATGAGCAGTTCTTC. The gene calls are TRBV11-2 and TRBJ2-1; no clear D gene. The CDR3 runs 14 residues. Germline V gene lookup returns CDR1 SGHAT and CDR2 FQNNGV. The V end was cut by 1 base, the J end by 6 bases, with 10 bases between. Using reference TRBV11-2 and TRBJ2-1 for the parts outside the CDR3, the full variable domain is EAGVAQSPRYKIIEKRQSVAFWCNPISGHATLYWYQQILGQGPKLLIQFQNNGVVDDSQLPKDRFSAERLKGVDSTLKIQPAKLEDSAVYLCASSLGGGTNEQFFGPGTRLTVL.

V gene TRBV7-6 combines with J gene TRBJ1-2; a possible D gene is TRBD1 (6 bases). This CDR3 is 13 amino acids long. Per the germline V gene, CDR1 is SGHVS and CDR2 is FNYEAQ. V gave up 4 bases and J gave up 6 bases, with 12 bases separating them. CDR3 protein: CASSSWGGDGYTF. In DNA, the CDR3 is TGTGCCAGCAGCTCGTGGGGGGGCGATGGCTACACCTTC.

The chain employs TRBV25-1 and TRBJ2-5; D perhaps matches TRBD1 (5 bases). The germline V and J ends were trimmed by 6 bases and 3 bases, with 17 bases remaining between them. The CDR3 length is 15 residues. Germline V lookup: CDR1 MGHDK, CDR2 SYGVNS. The CDR3 reads CASSHLTATEETQYF. DNA for the CDR3: TGTGCCAGCAGCCACCTGACAGCGACCGAAGAGACCCAGTACTTC. The complete variable domain, with remaining parts taken from reference TRBV25-1 and TRBJ2-5, reads EADIYQTPRYLVIGTGKKITLECSQTMGHDKMYWYQQDPGMELHLIHYSYGVNSTEKGDLSSESTVSRIRTEHFPLTLESARPSHTSQYLCASSHLTATEETQYFGPGTRLLVL.

The chain uses TRBV21-1 and TRBJ2-3; the table's D call of TRBD2 was not tested on the DNA. TRBV21-1 has pseudogene status. The CDR3 has 16 amino acids. DNA for the CDR3: TGTGCCAGCAGCAAACTAGCGGGAGGTAGCACAGATACGCAGTATTTT. Translated: CASSKLAGGSTDTQYF.

This sequence joins TRBV2 and TRBJ1-1; D uncertain. Germline V lookup: CDR1 SNHLY, CDR2 FYNNEI. The CDR3 spans 13 residues. Trimming stripped 2 bases from V and 7 bases from J, with 11 bases between. For the CDR3, the DNA is TGTGCCAGCAGTGAATTGAGGCGGCTTGAAGCTTTCTTT. Encoded protein: CASSELRRLEAFF. Full variable domain (remainder filled in from reference TRBV2 and TRBJ1-1): EPEVTQTPSHQVTQMGQEVILRCVPISNHLYFYWYRQILGQKVEFLVSFYNNEISEKSEIFDDQFSVERPDGSNFTLKIRSTKLEDSAMYFCASSELRRLEAFFGQGTRLTVV.

The chain has TRBV4-2 and TRBJ2-7; 13 bases are shared with TRBD2. CDR1 is LGHNA and CDR2 is YNFKEQ in the germline V gene. The CDR3 has 18 residues. V trimming: 8 bases; J trimming: 5 bases; junction bases outside the gene matches: 18. The CDR3 sequence is CASRFSGTSGISIDEQYF. The CDR3 region has the DNA TGTGCCAGCCGTTTTTCGGGGACTAGCGGGATTTCTATCGACGAGCAGTACTTC.

This rearrangement joins TRBV7-3 to TRBJ2-1; D remains ambiguous. V lost 5 bases, J lost 0 bases, and 11 bases lay in between. The germline CDR1 and CDR2 sequences are SGHTA and FQGTGA. The CDR3 loop spans 15 amino acids. The chain's CDR3 is CASSHDPSSYNEQFF. DNA of the CDR3: TGTGCCAGCAGCCACGATCCCAGCTCCTACAATGAGCAGTTCTTC.